A selection of T cell receptor beta chains follows, all from one sample in a study of CD8 T cells in Susac syndrome. TCRdb independently ran MiXCR on the immunoSEQ multiplex PCR reads; one entry per CDR3 protein. The sample includes 160,000 or so distinct CDR3 sequences, approximately 93% of them seen just once. The sample comprised CD4+ T cells from PBMCs. The receptors originated from a human donor with multiple sclerosis. Each CDR3 is given with its conserved first and last residue. Fields, in order: D gene, V gene, J gene, clone size, CDR3 protein, CDR3 DNA. The D gene is left open where the match is weak. Clone size is stated in some rows and not others, as once, few, many or a class when expanded.

>TRBD1|TRBV29-1|TRBJ1-1|.
CSVLGRTGGLTEAFF
TGCAGCGTTCTGGGTCGGACAGGGGGCTTGACTGAAGCTTTCTTT
>.|TRBV6-6|TRBJ1-5|.
CASTQGVDQPQHF
TGTGCCAGCACCCAGGGAGTGGATCAGCCCCAGCATTTT
>.|TRBV2|TRBJ1-5|.
CASSLWPGYSNQPQHF
TGTGCCAGCAGTCTGTGGCCCGGGTATAGCAATCAGCCCCAGCATTTT
>TRBD1|TRBV7-9|TRBJ1-2|.
CASSQQGAVGYTF
TGTGCCAGCAGCCAACAGGGGGCGGTTGGCTACACCTTC
>.|TRBV15|TRBJ2-2|.
CATSREGPGELFF
TGTGCCACCAGCAGGGAAGGACCCGGGGAGCTGTTTTTT
>TRBD2|TRBV12-3/TRBV12-4|TRBJ2-1|.
CASSLGLAGVEQFF
TGTGCCAGCAGTTTAGGCCTAGCGGGCGTTGAGCAGTTCTTC
>.|TRBV5-1|TRBJ1-5|.
CASSLVPNQPQHF
TGCGCCAGCAGCTTGGTCCCCAATCAGCCCCAGCATTTT
>.|TRBV12-3/TRBV12-4|TRBJ1-1|once
CASRPLTVNTEAFF
TGTGCCAGCAGGCCCCTAACGGTGAACACTGAAGCTTTCTTT
>.|TRBV7-2|TRBJ2-6|once
CASSVGRTAGANVLTF
TGTGCCAGCAGCGTCGGTAGGACAGCTGGGGCCAACGTCCTGACTTTC
>.|TRBV18|TRBJ2-5|.
CASSPSQAETQYF
TGTGCCAGCTCACCATCACAGGCCGAGACCCAGTACTTC
>.|TRBV19|TRBJ2-2|.
CASSLAVNTGELFF
TGTGCCAGTAGTTTGGCAGTTAACACCGGGGAGCTGTTTTTT
>.|TRBV25-1|TRBJ2-7|.
CASSGSDGSYEQYF
TGTGCCAGCAGTGGCTCCGATGGTTCCTACGAGCAGTACTTC
>.|TRBV18|TRBJ1-3|.
CASSPSPLINTIYF
TGTGCCAGCTCACCAAGTCCGCTCATAAACACCATATATTTT
>.|TRBV14|TRBJ2-1|.
CASSPRQNSYNEQFF
TGTGCCAGCAGCCCACGACAGAACTCCTACAATGAGCAGTTCTTC
>.|TRBV2|TRBJ1-1|.
CASMRSGLNTEAFF
TGTGCCAGCATGAGGTCAGGGCTGAACACTGAAGCTTTCTTT
>TRBD1|TRBV11-2|TRBJ1-1|.
CASKQGFTEAFF
TGTGCCAGCAAACAGGGGTTTACTGAAGCTTTCTTT
>TRBD1|TRBV18|TRBJ1-4|.
CASSPGQGIEKLFF
TGTGCCAGCTCACCGGGACAGGGGATTGAAAAACTGTTTTTT
>TRBD1|TRBV6-5|TRBJ1-2|.
CASRPRDRVGFGYTF
TGTGCCAGCAGGCCCCGGGACAGGGTCGGTTTTGGCTACACCTTC
>.|TRBV12-3/TRBV12-4|TRBJ2-1|.
CASSLLGGMSSYNEQFF
TGTGCCAGCAGCCTCCTGGGGGGTATGAGTTCCTACAATGAGCAGTTCTTC
>.|TRBV6-2/TRBV6-3|TRBJ2-4|.
CASSLGGTAKNIQYF
TGTGCCAGCAGTTTGGGGGGCACAGCCAAAAACATTCAGTACTTC